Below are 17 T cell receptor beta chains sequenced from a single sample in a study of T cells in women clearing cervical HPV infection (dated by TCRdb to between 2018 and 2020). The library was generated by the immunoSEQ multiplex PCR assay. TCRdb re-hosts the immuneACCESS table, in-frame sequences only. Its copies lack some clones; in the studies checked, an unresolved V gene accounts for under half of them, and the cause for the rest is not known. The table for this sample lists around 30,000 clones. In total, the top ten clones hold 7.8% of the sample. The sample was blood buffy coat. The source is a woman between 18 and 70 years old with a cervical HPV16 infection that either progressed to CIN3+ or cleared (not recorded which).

The CDR3 is CASSLIGGEETQYF. Partial CDR3 DNA: TGTGCCAGCAGCTTAATCGGGGGAGAAGAGACC. The chain uses TRBV7-3 and TRBJ2-5, with a weak D call TRBD2 (6 bases). The missing CDR3 end, 3 residues past where the read stops, is filled in from the germline J gene. The V and J ends lost 1 base and 3 bases respectively, with 9 bases between them. The length of the CDR3 is 14 residues. Germline V CDR1 and CDR2: SGHTA, FQGTGA.

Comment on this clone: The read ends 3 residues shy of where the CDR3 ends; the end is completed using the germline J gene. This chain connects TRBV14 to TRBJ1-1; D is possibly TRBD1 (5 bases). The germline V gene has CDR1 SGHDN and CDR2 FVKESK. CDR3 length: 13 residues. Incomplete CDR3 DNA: TGTGCCAGCAGCCAAGCGCGATCGGGGGAG. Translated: CASSQARSGE. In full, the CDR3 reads CASSQARSGEAFF.

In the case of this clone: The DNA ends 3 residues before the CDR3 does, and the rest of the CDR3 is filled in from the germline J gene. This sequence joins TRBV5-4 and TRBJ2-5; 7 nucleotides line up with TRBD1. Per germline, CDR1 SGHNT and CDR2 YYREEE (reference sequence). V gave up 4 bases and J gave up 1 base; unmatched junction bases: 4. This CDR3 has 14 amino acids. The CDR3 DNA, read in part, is TGTGCCAGCAGCCTCGGGACAGTCCAAGAGACC. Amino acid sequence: CASSLGTVQET. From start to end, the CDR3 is CASSLGTVQETQYF. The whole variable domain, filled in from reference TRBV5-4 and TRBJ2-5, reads ETGVTQSPTHLIKTRGQQVTLRCSSQSGHNTVSWYQQALGQGPQFIFQYYREEENGRGNFPPRFSGLQFPNYSSELNVNALELDDSALYLCASSLGTVQETQYFGPGTRLLVL.

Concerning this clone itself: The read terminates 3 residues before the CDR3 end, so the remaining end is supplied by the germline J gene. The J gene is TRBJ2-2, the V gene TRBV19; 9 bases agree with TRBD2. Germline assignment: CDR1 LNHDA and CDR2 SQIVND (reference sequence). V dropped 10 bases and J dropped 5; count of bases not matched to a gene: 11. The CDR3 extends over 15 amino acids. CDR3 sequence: CATRNSGGGTGELFF. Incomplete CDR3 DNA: TGTGCCACCCGAAATAGCGGGGGCGGGACCGGGGAG.

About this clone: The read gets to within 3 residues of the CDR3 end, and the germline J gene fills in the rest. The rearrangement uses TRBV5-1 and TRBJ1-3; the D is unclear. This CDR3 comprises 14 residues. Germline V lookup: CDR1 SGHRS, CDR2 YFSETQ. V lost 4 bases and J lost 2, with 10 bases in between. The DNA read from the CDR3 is TGCGCCAGCAGCGAGACTAACACTGGAAACACC. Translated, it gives CASSETNTGNT. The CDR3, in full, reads CASSETNTGNTIYF.

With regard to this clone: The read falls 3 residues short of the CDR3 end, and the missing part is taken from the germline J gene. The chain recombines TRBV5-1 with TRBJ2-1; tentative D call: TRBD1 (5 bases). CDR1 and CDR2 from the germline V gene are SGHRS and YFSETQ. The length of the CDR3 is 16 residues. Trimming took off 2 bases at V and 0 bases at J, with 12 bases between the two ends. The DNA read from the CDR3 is TGCGCCAGCAGCTTCCAAAGCGACAGCTCCTACAATGAG. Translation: CASSFQSDSSYNE. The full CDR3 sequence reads CASSFQSDSSYNEQFF.

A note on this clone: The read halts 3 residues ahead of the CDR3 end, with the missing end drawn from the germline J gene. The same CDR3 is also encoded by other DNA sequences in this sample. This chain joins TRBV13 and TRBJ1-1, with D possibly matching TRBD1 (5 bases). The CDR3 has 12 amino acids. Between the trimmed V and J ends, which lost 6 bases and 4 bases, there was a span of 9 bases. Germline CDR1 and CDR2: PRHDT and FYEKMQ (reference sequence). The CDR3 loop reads CASSSQGTEAFF. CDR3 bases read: TGTGCCAGCAGTTCTCAGGGCACTGAA.

CDR3 bases read: TGTGCCAGCAGCCAATCTAGCATCGGGTACGAC. Translating it yields CASSQSSIGYD. The complete CDR3 protein is CASSQSSIGYDYTF. V gene TRBV7-9 combines with J gene TRBJ1-2; D is undetermined. The sequenced fragment ends 3 residues before the CDR3 boundary, so the rest is inferred from the germline J gene. CDR3 length: 14 amino acids. Per the germline V gene, CDR1 is SEHNR and CDR2 is FQNEAQ (reference sequence).

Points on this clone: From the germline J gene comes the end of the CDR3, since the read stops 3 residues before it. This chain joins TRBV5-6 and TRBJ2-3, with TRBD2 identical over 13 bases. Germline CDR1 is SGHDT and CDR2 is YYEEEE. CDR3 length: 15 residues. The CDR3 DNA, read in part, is TGTGCCAGCAGCTCGGGACTAGCGGGACAAGAGACG. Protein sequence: CASSSGLAGQET. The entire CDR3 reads CASSSGLAGQETQYF.

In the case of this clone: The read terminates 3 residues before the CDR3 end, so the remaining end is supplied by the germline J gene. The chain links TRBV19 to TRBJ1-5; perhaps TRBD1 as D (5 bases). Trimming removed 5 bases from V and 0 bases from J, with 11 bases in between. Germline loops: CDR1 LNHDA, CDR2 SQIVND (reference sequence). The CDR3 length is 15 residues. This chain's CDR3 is CASSATGDSNQPQHF. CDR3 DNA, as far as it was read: TGTGCCAGTAGTGCCACAGGAGATAGCAATCAGCCC.

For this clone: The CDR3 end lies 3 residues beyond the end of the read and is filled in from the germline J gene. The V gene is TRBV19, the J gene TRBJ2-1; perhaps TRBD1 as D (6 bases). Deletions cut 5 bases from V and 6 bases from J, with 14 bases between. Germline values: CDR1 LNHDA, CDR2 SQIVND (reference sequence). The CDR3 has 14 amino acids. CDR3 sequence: CASSPGYRVNEQFF. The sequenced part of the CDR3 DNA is TGTGCCAGTAGTCCGGGCTACAGGGTCAATGAG.

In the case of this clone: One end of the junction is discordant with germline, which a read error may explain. The chain's CDR3 is CASTQGANAEAFF. The CDR3 bases that were read are TGCGCCAGCACACAGGGGGCGAACGCTGAA. This chain uses TRBV5-1 with TRBJ1-1, with 9 positions matching TRBD1. The read gets to within 3 residues of the CDR3 end, and the germline J gene fills in the rest. The CDR3 runs to 13 residues. In germline, CDR1 is SGHRS, CDR2 YFSETQ. Full variable domain (missing parts from reference TRBV5-1 and TRBJ1-1): KAGVTQTPRYLIKTRGQQVTLSCSPISGHRSVSWYQQTPGQGLQFLFEYFSETQRNKGNFPGRFSGRQFSNSRSEMNVSTLELGDSALYLCASTQGANAEAFFGQGTRLTVV.

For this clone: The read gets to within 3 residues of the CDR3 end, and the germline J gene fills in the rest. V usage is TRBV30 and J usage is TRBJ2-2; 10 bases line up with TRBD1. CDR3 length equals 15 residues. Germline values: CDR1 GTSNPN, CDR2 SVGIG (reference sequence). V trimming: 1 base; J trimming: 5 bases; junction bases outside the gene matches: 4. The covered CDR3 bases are TGTGCCTGGAGTGGGGGACAGGGGCGGACCGGGGAG. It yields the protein CAWSGGQGRTGE. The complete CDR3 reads CAWSGGQGRTGELFF.

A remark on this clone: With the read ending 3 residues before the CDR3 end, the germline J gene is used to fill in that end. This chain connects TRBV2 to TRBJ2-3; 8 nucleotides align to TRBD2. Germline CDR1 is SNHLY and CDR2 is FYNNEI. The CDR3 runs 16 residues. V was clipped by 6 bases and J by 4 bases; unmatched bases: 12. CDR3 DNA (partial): TGTGCCAGCAGAAAGGTGGAGCGGGGGAGCGCAGATACG. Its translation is CASRKVERGSADT. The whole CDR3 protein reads CASRKVERGSADTQYF.

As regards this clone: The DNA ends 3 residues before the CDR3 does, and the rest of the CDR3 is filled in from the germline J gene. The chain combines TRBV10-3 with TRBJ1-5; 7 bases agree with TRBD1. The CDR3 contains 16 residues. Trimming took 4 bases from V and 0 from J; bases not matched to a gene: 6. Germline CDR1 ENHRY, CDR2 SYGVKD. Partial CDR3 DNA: TGTGCCATCAGTGCCGGGACAGCCATTAGCAATCAGCCC. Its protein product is CAISAGTAISNQP. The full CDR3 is CAISAGTAISNQPQHF.

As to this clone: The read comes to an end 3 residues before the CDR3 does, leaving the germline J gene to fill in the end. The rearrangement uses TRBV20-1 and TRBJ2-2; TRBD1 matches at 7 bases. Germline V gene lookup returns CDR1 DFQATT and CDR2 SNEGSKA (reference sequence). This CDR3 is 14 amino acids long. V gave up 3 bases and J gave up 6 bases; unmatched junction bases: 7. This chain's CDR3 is CSARDRLVSGELFF. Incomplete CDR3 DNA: TGCAGTGCTAGGGACAGGCTAGTTTCCGGGGAG.

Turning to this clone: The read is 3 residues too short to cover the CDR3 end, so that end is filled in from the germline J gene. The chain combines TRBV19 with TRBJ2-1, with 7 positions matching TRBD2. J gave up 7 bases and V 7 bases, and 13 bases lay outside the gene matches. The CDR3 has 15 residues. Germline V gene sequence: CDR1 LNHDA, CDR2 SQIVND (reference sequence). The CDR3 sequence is CASTFGGRASNEQFF. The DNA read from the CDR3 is TGTGCCAGTACCTTTGGGGGGAGGGCCTCGAATGAG. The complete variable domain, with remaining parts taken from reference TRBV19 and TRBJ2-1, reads DGGITQSPKYLFRKEGQNVTLSCEQNLNHDAMYWYRQDPGQGLRLIYYSQIVNDFQKGDIAEGYSVSREKKESFPLTVTSAQKNPTAFYLCASTFGGRASNEQFFGPGTRLTVL.